Sequencing of this T cell receptor (beta chain) was carried out in a study of T cell responses to AZD1222 COVID-19 vaccine. Sequencing used immunoSEQ multiplex PCR; TCRdb keeps in-frame clones, though not all of them. The sample includes about 140,000 clones, just over 85% seen only once; the top ten take approximately 3.4%. Study observations and caveats: Donors in the cohort were predominantly white British and more often female, and clonal diversity was possibly underestimated.

Germline lookup yields CDR1 GTSNPN and CDR2 SVGIG (reference sequence). Trimming shortened V by 0 bases and J by 6 bases, and 12 bases separated the two germline ends. The CDR3 totals 13 residues. Remarks on this clone: Its antigen is unidentified.

The source is an adult in good health. This material consisted of peripheral blood, taken on day 0 of AZD1222 vaccination. The chain links TRBV30 to TRBJ2-7; no reliable D call. In nucleotides, the CDR3 is TGTGCCTGGAGTGTGGGTTGGGTTGGCGAGCAGTACTTC. Translated, it gives CAWSVGWVGEQYF.